This T cell receptor (beta chain) was obtained from a study of blood T cells in healthy people across ages. Extracted total RNA amounted to at least 5.5 micrograms for each sample. The CDR3 covers 18 residues. V was cut by 5 bases and J by 1 base, with 23 bases left in between. Using a J-beta primer mix together with a sample-barcoded 5' primer, a second PCR was run for roughly 7 to 12 cycles. A template-switch adaptor with 12 random nucleotides tagged each cDNA molecule. Each CDR3 protein is one row after TCRdb ran MiXCR on the 5' RACE reads. The sample lists 850,000 to 1,100,000 distinct CDR3 sequences; around two fifths were seen once. Study-wide findings and caveats: It was not possible, with unsorted PBMCs, to conclusively compare naive and antigen-experienced cells. Higher diversity, along with more naive CD4+ cells, distinguished long-lived donors from aged donors.

A word on this clonotype: Antigen specificity is unknown.

This TCR came from a man younger than 35 in good health. V gene TRBV12-3 or TRBV12-4 combines with J gene TRBJ1-1, with D perhaps TRBD1 (5 bases). The sample comprised blood. The CDR3 region has the DNA TGTGCCAGCAGTCCTTCATTGGGGGGAGGGTCATGGAACACTGAAGCTTTCTTT. Translating gives CASSPSLGGGSWNTEAFF.